A selection of T cell receptor beta chains follows, all from one sample in a study of T cells in Graves' hyperthyroidism and ophthalmopathy. TCRdb independently ran MiXCR on the multiplex PCR reads; one entry per CDR3 protein. The sample has some 380,000 distinct CDR3 sequences; roughly 13% are singletons. Source material: blood. These receptors came from a man aged 30 to 45 with Graves' hyperthyroidism that later progressed to Graves' ophthalmopathy. Both conserved end residues are trimmed from each CDR3. Fields, in order: J gene, clone size, V gene, CDR3 protein. Size tells how often a clone was seen (once, few, many) or the class of an expanded clone, and some rows leave it out.

J gene: TRBJ1-6
clone size: -
V gene: TRBV20-1
CDR3 protein: SASGTGPYSPPH

J gene: TRBJ2-7
clone size: many
V gene: TRBV5-1
CDR3 protein: ASSSGTNTGEQY

J gene: TRBJ2-3
clone size: -
V gene: TRBV30
CDR3 protein: AWSVLGPTDTQY

J gene: TRBJ2-1
clone size: -
V gene: TRBV6-2/TRBV6-3
CDR3 protein: ASRQPGGSYNEQF

J gene: TRBJ1-1
clone size: -
V gene: TRBV10-3
CDR3 protein: AISERGSTEAF

J gene: TRBJ1-1
clone size: many
V gene: TRBV28
CDR3 protein: ASRSFTTEAF

J gene: TRBJ1-5
clone size: many
V gene: TRBV12-3/TRBV12-4
CDR3 protein: ASSLQGWGSNQPQH

J gene: TRBJ1-2
clone size: -
V gene: TRBV6-1
CDR3 protein: ASSYSGTVNYGYT

J gene: TRBJ2-3
clone size: many
V gene: TRBV2
CDR3 protein: ASTPDHTDTQY

J gene: TRBJ2-5
clone size: many
V gene: TRBV24-1
CDR3 protein: ATSGPGDPETQY

J gene: TRBJ2-5
clone size: -
V gene: TRBV5-4
CDR3 protein: ASSSIEGDIQETQY

J gene: TRBJ1-1
clone size: many
V gene: TRBV5-1
CDR3 protein: ASSNIGFDGTEAF

J gene: TRBJ1-4
clone size: -
V gene: TRBV7-3
CDR3 protein: ASSSRDNCRTNEKLF

J gene: TRBJ1-2
clone size: -
V gene: TRBV6-2/TRBV6-3
CDR3 protein: ASSYGQGANYGYT

J gene: TRBJ2-3
clone size: many
V gene: TRBV24-1
CDR3 protein: ATSDTGTAYTDTQY

J gene: TRBJ2-5
clone size: once
V gene: TRBV6-5
CDR3 protein: ASSYRDRRRETQY

J gene: TRBJ2-4
clone size: few
V gene: TRBV11-2
CDR3 protein: ASIRGTGAKNIQY

J gene: TRBJ2-3
clone size: many
V gene: TRBV5-4
CDR3 protein: ASSVLRTISTDTQY

J gene: TRBJ1-1
clone size: many
V gene: TRBV30
CDR3 protein: AWSVGQGVNTEAF

J gene: TRBJ1-2
clone size: few
V gene: TRBV7-9
CDR3 protein: ASSPGTVRWVNYGYT

J gene: TRBJ1-5
clone size: -
V gene: TRBV4-1
CDR3 protein: ASSPGQGDNQPQH

J gene: TRBJ2-1
clone size: few
V gene: TRBV6-4
CDR3 protein: ASSPRVMGYNEQF

J gene: TRBJ2-7
clone size: many
V gene: TRBV20-1
CDR3 protein: SARVFSGGSDFEQY

J gene: TRBJ2-5
clone size: -
V gene: TRBV2
CDR3 protein: ASSGGARGTQY

J gene: TRBJ2-2
clone size: many
V gene: TRBV2
CDR3 protein: ASRDDTGELF

J gene: TRBJ2-6
clone size: few
V gene: TRBV7-9
CDR3 protein: ASRRVPSIGANVLT

J gene: TRBJ1-1
clone size: many
V gene: TRBV2
CDR3 protein: ASSEAGFTEAF

J gene: TRBJ2-1
clone size: many
V gene: TRBV11-3
CDR3 protein: ASSSVGLVVSYNEQF

J gene: TRBJ1-4
clone size: -
V gene: TRBV11-3
CDR3 protein: ASSHGLEKLF

J gene: TRBJ2-3
clone size: -
V gene: TRBV2
CDR3 protein: ASSPGTGGGTDTQY

J gene: TRBJ1-1
clone size: many
V gene: TRBV6-1
CDR3 protein: ASRTTGRPEAF

J gene: TRBJ1-2
clone size: few
V gene: TRBV6-1
CDR3 protein: ASSEGDSVANYGYT

J gene: TRBJ2-2
clone size: few
V gene: TRBV5-1
CDR3 protein: ASSIRGPNTGELF

J gene: TRBJ2-1
clone size: many
V gene: TRBV28
CDR3 protein: AMGPAGLSYNEQF

J gene: TRBJ2-7
clone size: -
V gene: TRBV19
CDR3 protein: ASSAGQGPFYEQY

J gene: TRBJ2-7
clone size: -
V gene: TRBV9
CDR3 protein: ASSVRDISEQY

J gene: TRBJ2-1
clone size: -
V gene: TRBV6-1
CDR3 protein: ASSPPLWRGRNEQF

J gene: TRBJ1-5
clone size: -
V gene: TRBV18
CDR3 protein: ASSLLGQGRYSNQPQH

J gene: TRBJ1-1
clone size: few
V gene: TRBV27
CDR3 protein: ASRRTGGNEAF

J gene: TRBJ1-6
clone size: many
V gene: TRBV28
CDR3 protein: ASRGTGQSPLH

J gene: TRBJ2-7
clone size: -
V gene: TRBV7-2
CDR3 protein: ASSSDRVVEQY

J gene: TRBJ2-7
clone size: many
V gene: TRBV7-6
CDR3 protein: ASGGDGYEQY

J gene: TRBJ1-3
clone size: few
V gene: TRBV19
CDR3 protein: ASSMKVSGNTIY

J gene: TRBJ1-5
clone size: many
V gene: TRBV5-5
CDR3 protein: ASSGYGGNGNQPQH

J gene: TRBJ2-6
clone size: many
V gene: TRBV2
CDR3 protein: ASSEGRAGANVLT

J gene: TRBJ2-7
clone size: many
V gene: TRBV28
CDR3 protein: ASTPSGTGAYEQY

J gene: TRBJ2-4
clone size: -
V gene: TRBV4-1
CDR3 protein: ASSQEQGVDIQY

J gene: TRBJ2-3
clone size: -
V gene: TRBV12-3/TRBV12-4
CDR3 protein: ASSPPGDSTDTQY

J gene: TRBJ2-3
clone size: many
V gene: TRBV20-1
CDR3 protein: SARAVLTDTQY

J gene: TRBJ2-1
clone size: -
V gene: TRBV5-1
CDR3 protein: ASNLAGGWNEQF

J gene: TRBJ2-3
clone size: many
V gene: TRBV3-1
CDR3 protein: ASSPTSGGEDTQY

J gene: TRBJ2-5
clone size: -
V gene: TRBV5-4
CDR3 protein: ASSGRGGQETQY

J gene: TRBJ2-5
clone size: many
V gene: TRBV4-1
CDR3 protein: ASSQVGSAQETQY

J gene: TRBJ1-4
clone size: many
V gene: TRBV28
CDR3 protein: ASSLQVYEKLF